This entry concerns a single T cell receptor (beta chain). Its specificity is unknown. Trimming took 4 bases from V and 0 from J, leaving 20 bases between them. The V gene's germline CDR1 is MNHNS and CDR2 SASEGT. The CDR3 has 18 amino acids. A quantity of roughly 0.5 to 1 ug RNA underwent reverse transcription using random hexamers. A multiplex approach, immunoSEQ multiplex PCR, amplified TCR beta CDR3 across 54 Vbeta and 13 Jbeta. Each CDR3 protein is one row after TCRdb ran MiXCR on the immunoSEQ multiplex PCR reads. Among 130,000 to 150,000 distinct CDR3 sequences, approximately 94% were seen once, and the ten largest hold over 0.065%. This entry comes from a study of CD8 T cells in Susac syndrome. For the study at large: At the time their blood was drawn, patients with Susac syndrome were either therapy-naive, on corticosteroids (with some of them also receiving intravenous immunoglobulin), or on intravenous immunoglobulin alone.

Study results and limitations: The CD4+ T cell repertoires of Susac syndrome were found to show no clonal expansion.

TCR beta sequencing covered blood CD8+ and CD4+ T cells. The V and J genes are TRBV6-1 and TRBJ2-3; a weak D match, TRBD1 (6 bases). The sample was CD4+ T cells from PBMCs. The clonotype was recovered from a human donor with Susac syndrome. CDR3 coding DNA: TGTGCCAGCAGTGTCTTTGGGGACATTCTGACTAGCACAGATACGCAGTATTTT. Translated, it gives CASSVFGDILTSTDTQYF.